Below, 28 T cell receptor beta chains from the same sample are listed, as sequenced in a study of beta chain features in type 1 diabetes. Every isolated RNA sample was fully reverse transcribed, so sequencing captured expressed TCRB transcripts. Sequencing used immunoSEQ multiplex PCR; TCRdb keeps in-frame clones, though not all of them. The sample carries some 900,000 clones, under 20% recorded once. The material sequenced was naive CD4+ T cells from blood. Source of these receptors: a woman aged 18-35 years in good health.

This clone was counted only a few times. Here the CDR3 reads CASSLARVETEAFF. The CDR3 DNA reads as TGTGCCAGCAGCTTAGCCAGGGTAGAAACTGAAGCTTTCTTT. The chain links TRBV7-9 to TRBJ1-1; tentative D call: TRBD1 (5 bases). V was clipped by 0 bases and J by 5 bases, with 10 bases between them. The germline V gene has CDR1 SEHNR and CDR2 FQNEAQ (reference sequence). The CDR3 loop spans 14 amino acids.

The V and J genes are TRBV7-6 and TRBJ2-1, with D possibly being TRBD1 (7 bases). The CDR3 length is 14 residues. The V end was cut by 5 bases, the J end by 4 bases, with 12 bases between. Looked up from germline, CDR1 is SGHVS and CDR2 is FNYEAQ. As DNA, the CDR3 is TGTGCCAGCAGCCCCAGGGGGGTTTACAATGAGCAGTTCTTC. Translating gives CASSPRGVYNEQFF.

This rearrangement joins TRBV28 to TRBJ2-7; possibly TRBD1 for D (6 bases). Germline-derived CDR1 and CDR2 are MDHEN and SYDVKM. Trimming took 6 bases from V and 2 from J, leaving 11 bases between them. This CDR3 has 13 amino acids. CDR3 loop: CASRQTGPYEQYF. CDR3 sequence (DNA): TGTGCCAGCAGACAGACAGGCCCCTACGAGCAGTACTTC.

This clone occurred a few times. This sequence joins TRBV9 and TRBJ1-3; D is undetermined. V shed 0 bases and J shed 0 bases, with 7 bases lying between them. The V gene's germline CDR1 is SGDLS and CDR2 YYNGEE. This CDR3 contains 15 residues. CDR3 sequence (DNA): TGTGCCAGCAGCGTAGAGGTCCTCTCTGGAAACACCATATATTTT. It specifies CASSVEVLSGNTIYF.

This clone was counted between two and nine times. The chain couples TRBV5-1 to TRBJ2-2, with 10 bases aligning to TRBD2. Germline assignment: CDR1 SGHRS and CDR2 YFSETQ. This CDR3 has 16 residues. V shed 5 bases and J 3 bases; nucleotides not matched to a gene: 7. Written as DNA, the CDR3 is TGCGCCAGCAGTCCCCCTAGCGGGAGTTACACCGGGGAGCTGTTTTTT. Translating gives CASSPPSGSYTGELFF.

The rearrangement joins TRBV7-9 to TRBJ2-2; D call uncertain. Trimming removed 0 bases at V and 3 bases at J, with 5 bases between. The germline gives CDR1 SEHNR, CDR2 FQNEAQ (reference sequence). There are 14 residues in the CDR3. The CDR3 here is CASSLAGDTGELFF. CDR3 coding DNA: TGTGCCAGCAGCTTAGCGGGCGACACCGGGGAGCTGTTTTTT.

In this sample, this clone turned up a few times. The chain combines TRBV7-6 with TRBJ1-1, with D unresolved. Germline CDR1 and CDR2: SGHVS and FNYEAQ. The V and J ends lost 5 bases and 2 bases respectively, with 15 bases between them. There are 15 residues in the CDR3. CDR3 nucleotide sequence: TGTGCCAGCAGCCCTACGGCAGGTGGAAACACTGAAGCTTTCTTT. Translation: CASSPTAGGNTEAFF.

This clone has a handful of counts. V gene TRBV9 combines with J gene TRBJ2-2; weak D call: TRBD1 (5 bases). Germline-derived CDR1 and CDR2 are SGDLS and YYNGEE. V was pared by 7 bases and J by 2 bases, with 12 bases between. The CDR3 extends over 14 amino acids. CDR3 sequence reads: CASQTGINTGELFF. The CDR3 nucleotides read TGTGCCAGCCAAACAGGAATTAACACCGGGGAGCTGTTTTTT. The whole variable domain, remainder taken from reference TRBV9 and TRBJ2-2, is DSGVTQTPKHLITATGQRVTLRCSPRSGDLSVYWYQQSLDQGLQFLIQYYNGEERAKGNILERFSAQQFPDLHSELNLSSLELGDSALYFCASQTGINTGELFFGEGSRLTVL.

This clone has just a few counts. J is TRBJ2-3 and V is TRBV7-2; 8 bases are shared with TRBD1. V was pared by 4 bases and J by 8 bases, with 11 bases of the junction left unmatched. Germline V gene sequence: CDR1 SGHTA, CDR2 FQGNSA. The CDR3 extends over 15 amino acids. In DNA, the CDR3 is TGTGCCAGCAGCTGGACAGGGAAGGTGCTTGGTACGCAGTATTTT. Its protein product is CASSWTGKVLGTQYF.

This clone has a handful of counts. This chain joins TRBV28 and TRBJ2-1, with D uncertain. V lost 4 bases, J lost 14 bases, and 12 bases lay in between. There are 11 residues in the CDR3. From germline, CDR1 is MDHEN and CDR2 SYDVKM. The CDR3 DNA is TGTGCCAGCAGTTCGGTTGGCAGTAAGTTCTTC. Its protein is CASSSVGSKFF.

The chain has TRBV25-1 and TRBJ2-5; D remains unclear. V lost 1 base to trimming and J lost 5 bases, with 11 bases between them. In germline, CDR1 is MGHDK, CDR2 SYGVNS. The CDR3 is 14 residues long. The CDR3 here is CASSESIFLETQYF. The CDR3 DNA is TGTGCCAGCAGTGAATCAATCTTCCTGGAGACCCAGTACTTC.

As to this clone: Other DNA variants within this sample encode the same CDR3. CDR3 DNA sequence: TGTGCCACCAGCAGGGACAGGGGATACGAGCAGTACTTC. This translates into CATSRDRGYEQYF. The chain combines TRBV15 with TRBJ2-7; TRBD1 matches at 9 bases. Trimming removed 3 bases from V and 4 bases from J; junction bases left unmatched: 1. This CDR3 region has 13 residues. CDR1 is LNHNV, CDR2 YYDKDF, per germline (reference sequence).

This clone has just a few counts. V and J are TRBV28 and TRBJ2-1, with TRBD1 identical over 8 bases. The J segment lost 6 bases and the V segment lost 6 bases, leaving 7 bases of the junction unmatched. Germline CDR1 MDHEN, CDR2 SYDVKM. The CDR3 has 14 residues. CDR3 coding DNA: TGTGCCAGCAGCGGACAGGGCGGAGGCAATGAGCAGTTCTTC. Amino acid sequence: CASSGQGGGNEQFF.

This clone was counted between two and nine times. The chain uses TRBV7-2 and TRBJ2-7, with 10 bases matching TRBD2. Germline V gene lookup returns CDR1 SGHTA and CDR2 FQGNSA. This CDR3 is built from 15 residues. The V segment lost 4 bases and the J segment 2 bases; nucleotides outside the gene matches: 5. The CDR3: CASSSISGRPYEQYF. The CDR3 nucleotides read TGTGCCAGCAGCTCAATTAGCGGGAGGCCCTACGAGCAGTACTTC.

This clone has a handful of counts. The chain is built from TRBV18 and TRBJ1-2; no clear D gene. Germline CDR1 KGHSH, CDR2 LQKENI. V was cut by 6 bases and J by 1 base, with 9 bases left in between. The CDR3 is 13 residues long. CDR3 bases: TGTGCCAGCTCTTACAGCAATAACTATGGCTACACCTTC. The encoded protein is CASSYSNNYGYTF.

In its sample, this clone was seen a few times. The genes are TRBV18 and TRBJ1-1; a possible D gene is TRBD1 (6 bases). Deletions cut 3 bases from V and 0 bases from J, with 8 bases between. Germline CDR1 is KGHSH and CDR2 is LQKENI. This CDR3 is built from 14 residues. In DNA form, the CDR3 reads TGTGCCAGCTCACCCACAGGGATGAACACTGAAGCTTTCTTT. Its protein is CASSPTGMNTEAFF.

This clone was seen a few times. V is TRBV7-2 and J is TRBJ2-3, with 12 bases aligning to TRBD2. The CDR3 extends over 16 amino acids. With V trimmed by 4 bases and J by 4 bases, 6 bases remained unmatched. CDR1 SGHTA and CDR2 FQGNSA come from the germline V gene. CDR3 in amino acids: CASSSGTSGSADTQYF. The CDR3 region has the DNA TGTGCCAGCAGCTCCGGGACTAGCGGGTCGGCAGATACGCAGTATTTT.

This clone showed up just a few times. The chain is built from TRBV7-9 and TRBJ2-2; D is possibly TRBD1 (5 bases). The germline V and J ends were trimmed by 3 bases and 5 bases, with 22 bases remaining between them. Germline CDR1 SEHNR, CDR2 FQNEAQ (reference sequence). The CDR3 extends over 18 amino acids. The CDR3 protein is CASSFLPGGQGWTGELFF. The CDR3 DNA is TGTGCCAGCAGCTTTCTCCCCGGTGGACAAGGGTGGACCGGGGAGCTGTTTTTT.

This clone was detected ten times or more. The chain employs TRBV18 and TRBJ1-1; the D gene is possibly TRBD1 (6 bases). CDR3 length equals 15 residues. Trimming stripped 3 bases from V and 1 base from J, with 12 bases between. Germline V gene lookup returns CDR1 KGHSH and CDR2 LQKENI. CDR3 sequence reads: CASSPPRGANTEAFF. The CDR3 DNA reads as TGTGCCAGCTCACCCCCCCGGGGGGCGAACACTGAAGCTTTCTTT.

This chain links TRBV4-2 with TRBJ2-5; a possible D gene is TRBD1 (6 bases). Judging by the DNA end, TRBJ2-7 fits better; the J call may be wrong. CDR1 and CDR2 (germline): LGHNA, YNFKEQ. The CDR3 is made up of 16 amino acids. The CDR3 region is CASSRGVAGASYEQYF. The CDR3, as DNA: TGTGCCAGCAGCCGAGGTGTGGCAGGGGCGTCCTACGAGCAGTACTTC.

The chain combines TRBV28 with TRBJ2-1; TRBD2 agrees at 7 bases. Per the germline V gene, CDR1 is MDHEN and CDR2 is SYDVKM. J lost 3 bases, V lost 2 bases, and 4 bases had no gene match. The CDR3 is 15 amino acids. For the CDR3, the DNA is TGTGCCAGCAGTTTAAGCGGGACGGTCTACAATGAGCAGTTCTTC. It codes for CASSLSGTVYNEQFF.

The J gene is TRBJ2-7, the V gene TRBV9; 9 nucleotides match TRBD1. The V and J ends lost 0 bases and 6 bases, in that order; junction bases with no gene match: 10. The CDR3 is 16 residues long. Germline V CDR1 and CDR2: SGDLS, YYNGEE. DNA for the CDR3: TGTGCCAGCAGCGTAGTCCAGGGACAGGGTCGAGGCGAGCAGTACTTC. Translated, it gives CASSVVQGQGRGEQYF.

This clone was found a few times. This sequence joins TRBV27 and TRBJ2-7; TRBD2 agrees at 7 bases. The CDR3 has 16 amino acids. Losses at the gene ends were 6 bases for V and 5 bases for J; bases not matched to a gene: 16. Looked up from germline, CDR1 is MNHEY and CDR2 is SMNVEV (reference sequence). In DNA form, the CDR3 reads TGTGCCAGCAGCAACGTGGGCGGGAGCAGCATCCACGAGCAGTACTTC. It encodes CASSNVGGSSIHEQYF.

This clone was counted between two and nine times. The chain carries TRBV7-9 and TRBJ2-2; no clear D gene. Germline V lookup: CDR1 SEHNR, CDR2 FQNEAQ (reference sequence). The CDR3 contains 14 residues. V lost 3 bases to trimming and J lost 6 bases, with 11 bases between them. The CDR3 here is CASSFRTNSGELFF. CDR3 nucleotide sequence: TGTGCCAGCAGCTTTAGGACGAATTCCGGGGAGCTGTTTTTT.

Points on this clone: In the same sample, other DNA sequences code for this CDR3. The CDR3 is CAISESGQGQETQYF. In DNA, the CDR3 is TGTGCCATCAGTGAGTCGGGTCAAGGGCAAGAGACCCAGTACTTC. The chain carries TRBV10-3 and TRBJ2-5, with D unresolved. The germline gives CDR1 ENHRY, CDR2 SYGVKD. This CDR3 spans 15 amino acids. V was pared by 0 bases and J by 2 bases, with 10 bases between.

The V call is TRBV18, the J call TRBJ1-5; 8 nucleotides align to TRBD1. The CDR3 loop spans 14 amino acids. CDR1 and CDR2 from the germline V gene are KGHSH and LQKENI. The V gene end was trimmed by 10 bases and the J gene end by 3 bases; junction bases not matched to a gene: 8. In nucleotides, the CDR3 is TGTGCCATAGAGGACAGGGTAAACAATCAGCCCCAGCATTTT. Its translation: CAIEDRVNNQPQHF.

This clone was detected only a few times. The V and J genes are TRBV5-1 and TRBJ2-5, with D perhaps matching TRBD2 (6 bases). The CDR3 runs 14 residues. CDR1 and CDR2 (germline): SGHRS, YFSETQ. V dropped 0 bases and J dropped 5 bases, with 11 bases sitting between them. CDR3 nucleotides: TGCGCCAGCAGCTTGGGGCGGGGTATCGAGACCCAGTACTTC. This encodes CASSLGRGIETQYF.

This clone was observed a handful of times. V is TRBV11-2 and J is TRBJ2-6; no reliable D call. There are 17 residues in the CDR3. The germline CDR1 and CDR2 sequences are SGHAT and FQNNGV. Trimming removed 1 base from V and 1 base from J, with 11 bases in between. CDR3 DNA sequence: TGTGCCAGCAGCTTAGTTGGTCGGCTATCTGGGGCCAACGTCCTGACTTTC. Its protein is CASSLVGRLSGANVLTF.